Listed below are T cell receptor beta chains from one sample, sequenced in a study of lymphopenia after photon versus proton radiotherapy. Measured with immunoSEQ multiplex PCR; TCRdb has only the in-frame clones, and not every one. The sample has approximately 17,000 clones, about nine tenths seen once; the top ten hold 58%. The specimen was peripheral blood, collected from a patient treated with proton-based radiotherapy. The receptors were sampled from a woman aged 55 to 70 with cholangiocarcinoma. Some clones in this sample may be carry-over from other donors' samples. The conserved cysteine and the conserved F or W are not part of the CDR3 here. The order of the fields is CDR3 protein, clone size, V gene, D gene, J gene. D genes are given only for firm matches. Where a row states a size, it is once, few, many or the class of an expanded clone; other rows omit it.

ASIWTGTNEQY,-,TRBV6-1,-,TRBJ2-7
ASSPLPEGGYAF,-,TRBV5-1,-,TRBJ1-1
ASSIEYSMNTEAF,-,TRBV19,-,TRBJ1-1
ATQTRETNTEAF,-,TRBV6-5,-,TRBJ1-1
ASSPLDRVRGYT,-,TRBV18,TRBD1,TRBJ1-2
ASKNIAGNTIY,-,TRBV6-5,-,TRBJ1-3
ASSVGQNQPQH,-,TRBV9,-,TRBJ1-5
ASSLVTGRNNEQF,-,TRBV5-1,-,TRBJ2-1
ASSEGGRRYNEQF,once,TRBV6-1,-,TRBJ2-1
ASRDQPGPNEKLF,-,TRBV6-1,-,TRBJ1-4
ASSVGRGVTEAF,once,TRBV9,-,TRBJ1-1
SVEDRAPNEQF,-,TRBV29-1,-,TRBJ2-1
ASSNKRQGMNTEAF,-,TRBV5-5,TRBD1,TRBJ1-1
ASEFRQASYNSPLH,-,TRBV2,-,TRBJ1-6
ASSERADPYEQY,-,TRBV10-2,-,TRBJ2-7
ASSHPETGFNEQY,once,TRBV18,TRBD1,TRBJ2-7